The sequence of this T cell receptor beta chain was determined in a study of neurological immune-mediated disorders. Points from the study as a whole: No CDR3 amino acid sequences were shared by expanded clones across subjects, suggesting private repertoires in all groups.

The CDR3 loop spans 16 amino acids. Germline V gives CDR1 LGHDT, CDR2 YNNKEL (reference sequence). Trimming took 5 bases from V and 8 from J, leaving 24 bases between them. TCRdb recomputed calls from the 5' RACE reads with MiXCR, one row per CDR3 protein. Altogether about 28,000 distinct CDR3 sequences are present, about 12% being singletons, with the ten largest covering approximately 6%. This clonotype was recorded at least ten times. Its antigen is still unknown. As healthy controls, volunteers from a blood bank in Maryland, USA, were used. The specimen was PBMCs. The sequence was collected from a woman aged 60 to 75 in good health. The chain links TRBV3-1 to TRBJ1-2, with a tentative D call TRBD1 (5 bases). The CDR3 is CASSFAPTAPQEGYTF. The DNA for the CDR3 is TGTGCCAGCAGCTTCGCCCCGACAGCTCCCCAGGAAGGCTACACCTTC.